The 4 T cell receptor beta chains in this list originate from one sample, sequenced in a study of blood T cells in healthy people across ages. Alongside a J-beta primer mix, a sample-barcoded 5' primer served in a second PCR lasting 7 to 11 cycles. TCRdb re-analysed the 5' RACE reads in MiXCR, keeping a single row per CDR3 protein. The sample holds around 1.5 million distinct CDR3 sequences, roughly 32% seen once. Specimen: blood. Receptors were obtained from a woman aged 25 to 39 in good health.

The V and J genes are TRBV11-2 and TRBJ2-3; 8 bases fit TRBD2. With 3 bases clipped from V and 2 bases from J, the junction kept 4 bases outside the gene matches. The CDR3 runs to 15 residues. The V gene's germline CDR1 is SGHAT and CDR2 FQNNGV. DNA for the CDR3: TGTGCCAGCAGCTTCCGACTAGCGACCACAGATACGCAGTATTTT. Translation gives CASSFRLATTDTQYF.

The CDR3 is CAWKGTYNSPLHF. Here the CDR3 DNA reads TGTGCCTGGAAGGGGACATATAATTCACCCCTCCACTTT. The rearrangement links TRBV30 to TRBJ1-6, with D maybe TRBD1 (6 bases). V lost 4 bases to trimming and J lost 4 bases, with 8 bases between them. CDR3 length equals 13 residues. Per germline, CDR1 GTSNPN and CDR2 SVGIG (reference sequence).

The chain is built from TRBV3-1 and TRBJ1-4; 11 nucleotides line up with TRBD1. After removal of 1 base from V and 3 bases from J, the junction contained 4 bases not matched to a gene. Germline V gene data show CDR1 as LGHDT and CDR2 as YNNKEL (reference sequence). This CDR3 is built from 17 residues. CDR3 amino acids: CASSQADRGRSNEKLFF. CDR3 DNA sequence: TGTGCCAGCAGCCAAGCGGACAGGGGGCGGTCTAATGAAAAACTGTTTTTT.

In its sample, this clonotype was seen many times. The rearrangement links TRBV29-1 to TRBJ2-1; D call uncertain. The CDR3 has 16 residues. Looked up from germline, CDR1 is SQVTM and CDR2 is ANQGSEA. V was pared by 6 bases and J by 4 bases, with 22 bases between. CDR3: CSVHFSPSQGYNEQFF. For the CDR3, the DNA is TGCAGCGTACATTTCAGCCCCAGTCAAGGGTACAATGAGCAGTTCTTC.